The rows below give T cell receptor beta chains drawn from one sample of a study of OX40 agonist ivuxolimab in advanced cancers. Sequencing used immunoSEQ multiplex PCR; TCRdb keeps in-frame clones, though not all of them. Here the sample spans 43,000 or so clones, approximately 77% being singletons. The sequenced sample was CD4+ or CD8+ T cells sorted from blood, obtained in a trial of the OX40 agonist ivuxolimab. Receptor source: an adult with an advanced solid tumor such as melanoma, head and neck, liver or kidney cancer. Each CDR3 is given with its conserved first and last residue. Each record gives: clone size, V gene, D gene, J gene, CDR3 DNA, CDR3 protein. The D gene is left open where the match is weak. The size entry is marked missing in some rows and otherwise reads once, few, many or a size class.

abundance: few
v_gene: TRBV9
d_gene: NA
j_gene: TRBJ2-5
CDR3nt: TGTGCCAGCAGCGTAGGCAGGGGGGAGTACGAGACCCAGTACTTC
CDR3aa: CASSVGRGEYETQYF

abundance: NA
v_gene: TRBV7-2
d_gene: NA
j_gene: TRBJ2-5
CDR3nt: TGTGCCAGCAGCCAGACCTGGACGTCAGAGACCCAGTACTTC
CDR3aa: CASSQTWTSETQYF

abundance: few
v_gene: TRBV18
d_gene: TRBD2
j_gene: TRBJ2-3
CDR3nt: TGTGCCAGCTCACCACCACTAGCGGGAGCAGATACGCAGTATTTT
CDR3aa: CASSPPLAGADTQYF

abundance: NA
v_gene: TRBV6-1
d_gene: NA
j_gene: TRBJ2-6
CDR3nt: TGTGCCAGCAGCAAAGGGGTGAGGGGGGCCAACGTCCTGACTTTC
CDR3aa: CASSKGVRGANVLTF

abundance: few
v_gene: TRBV20-1
d_gene: NA
j_gene: TRBJ1-1
CDR3nt: TGCAGTGCTAGCTCTCTTCGGGGGGCTTTCTTT
CDR3aa: CSASSLRGAFF

abundance: NA
v_gene: TRBV5-1
d_gene: NA
j_gene: TRBJ1-3
CDR3nt: TGCGCCAGCAACTTGGCTCGGAGTTCTGGAAACACCATATATTTT
CDR3aa: CASNLARSSGNTIYF

abundance: few
v_gene: TRBV28
d_gene: TRBD1
j_gene: TRBJ1-2
CDR3nt: TGTGCCAGCGGTTCCGGGACAGGGGGTGTAATCTATGGCTACACCTTC
CDR3aa: CASGSGTGGVIYGYTF

abundance: NA
v_gene: TRBV18
d_gene: NA
j_gene: TRBJ2-5
CDR3nt: TGTGCCAGCTCACCTGCCGGATCGGAGACCCAGTACTTC
CDR3aa: CASSPAGSETQYF

abundance: NA
v_gene: TRBV4-1
d_gene: TRBD1
j_gene: TRBJ2-7
CDR3nt: TGCGCCAGCAGCCAAGTGGTTTTGGGAGCGGACAGGGGCTACGAGCAGTACTTC
CDR3aa: CASSQVVLGADRGYEQYF

abundance: NA
v_gene: TRBV7-8
d_gene: TRBD1
j_gene: TRBJ1-2
CDR3nt: TGTGCCAGCAGCTTACCGGGGACAGGGCATGGCTACACCTTC
CDR3aa: CASSLPGTGHGYTF

abundance: NA
v_gene: TRBV30
d_gene: NA
j_gene: TRBJ1-2
CDR3nt: TGTGCCTGGAGAGGGTTAGTAGGCTACACCTTC
CDR3aa: CAWRGLVGYTF

abundance: NA
v_gene: TRBV6-6
d_gene: NA
j_gene: TRBJ2-5
CDR3nt: TGTGCCAGCAGTTCCTGGGGGACTTGGCAAGAGACCCAGTACTTC
CDR3aa: CASSSWGTWQETQYF

abundance: NA
v_gene: TRBV2
d_gene: TRBD1
j_gene: TRBJ2-1
CDR3nt: TGTGCCAGTGGGACAGACTACAATGAGCAGTTCTTC
CDR3aa: CASGTDYNEQFF

abundance: few
v_gene: TRBV18
d_gene: NA
j_gene: TRBJ2-7
CDR3nt: TGTGCCAGCTCACCACTTCCCGGGACTTCCTCCTACGAGCAGTACTTC
CDR3aa: CASSPLPGTSSYEQYF

abundance: once
v_gene: TRBV6-1
d_gene: NA
j_gene: TRBJ2-1
CDR3nt: TGTGCCAGCACCTTGACGTTTCGGGAGCAGTTCTTC
CDR3aa: CASTLTFREQFF

abundance: NA
v_gene: TRBV4-1
d_gene: TRBD2
j_gene: TRBJ2-1
CDR3nt: TGCGCCAGCAGCCAAGATCCGAGGGGAGCGGGAGGTGGGAATGAGCAGTTCTTC
CDR3aa: CASSQDPRGAGGGNEQFF

abundance: NA
v_gene: TRBV10-3
d_gene: TRBD2
j_gene: TRBJ2-1
CDR3nt: TGTGCCATCACCCGAGGACTAGCGGGACTCTACAATGAGCAGTTCTTC
CDR3aa: CAITRGLAGLYNEQFF

abundance: once
v_gene: TRBV27
d_gene: TRBD1
j_gene: TRBJ2-7
CDR3nt: TGTGCCAGCGCACAGGGGTACGAGCAGTACTTC
CDR3aa: CASAQGYEQYF

abundance: many
v_gene: TRBV7-9
d_gene: TRBD1
j_gene: TRBJ2-7
CDR3nt: TGTGCCAGCAGCTTAAACAGGGGGGACGAGCAGTACTTC
CDR3aa: CASSLNRGDEQYF

abundance: NA
v_gene: TRBV5-1
d_gene: TRBD1
j_gene: TRBJ2-7
CDR3nt: TGCGCCAGCAGAAAGGGGGCCGAGCAGTACTTC
CDR3aa: CASRKGAEQYF

abundance: NA
v_gene: TRBV6-1
d_gene: TRBD1
j_gene: TRBJ2-7
CDR3nt: TGTGCCAGCAGGGACAGGGGTGAGTCCTACGAGCAGTACTTC
CDR3aa: CASRDRGESYEQYF

abundance: NA
v_gene: TRBV5-1
d_gene: NA
j_gene: TRBJ1-5
CDR3nt: TGCGCCAGCAGCTTGGCGGGAGGGACCCAGGAGCCCCAGCATTTT
CDR3aa: CASSLAGGTQEPQHF

abundance: NA
v_gene: TRBV19
d_gene: NA
j_gene: TRBJ2-5
CDR3nt: TGTGCCAGTAGTATGGGTAGTTTGGACCAAGAGACCCAGTACTTC
CDR3aa: CASSMGSLDQETQYF

abundance: NA
v_gene: TRBV15
d_gene: NA
j_gene: TRBJ2-1
CDR3nt: TGTGCCACCAGCAGAGACCACCTTGGGGGCAATGAGCAGTTCTTC
CDR3aa: CATSRDHLGGNEQFF

abundance: once
v_gene: TRBV9
d_gene: TRBD1
j_gene: TRBJ1-2
CDR3nt: TGTGCCAGCAGCGTCGACAGGGCGGCCCCTACCTTC
CDR3aa: CASSVDRAAPTF

abundance: NA
v_gene: TRBV5-4
d_gene: NA
j_gene: TRBJ2-3
CDR3nt: TGTGCCAGCAGCTCCCGGGCCTCAAGCACAGATACGCAGTATTTT
CDR3aa: CASSSRASSTDTQYF

abundance: NA
v_gene: TRBV4-1
d_gene: NA
j_gene: TRBJ2-1
CDR3nt: TGCGCCAGCAGCCTCAGTCCCATGTACAATGAGCAGTTCTTC
CDR3aa: CASSLSPMYNEQFF

abundance: NA
v_gene: TRBV19
d_gene: TRBD1
j_gene: TRBJ1-5
CDR3nt: TGTGCCAGTAGTATGGCAGGGGGCTCTTATCAGCCCCAGCATTTT
CDR3aa: CASSMAGGSYQPQHF

abundance: NA
v_gene: TRBV4-1
d_gene: NA
j_gene: TRBJ2-7
CDR3nt: TGCGCCAGCAGCCAGAGGACCGACCCCTACGAGCAGTACTTC
CDR3aa: CASSQRTDPYEQYF

abundance: NA
v_gene: TRBV6-9
d_gene: NA
j_gene: TRBJ2-6
CDR3nt: TGTGCCAGCAGTTACTCCACCTCTGGGGCCAACGTCCTGACTTTC
CDR3aa: CASSYSTSGANVLTF

abundance: NA
v_gene: TRBV10-1
d_gene: NA
j_gene: TRBJ2-1
CDR3nt: TGCGCCAGCCAAAGTGGGAATGAGCAGTTCTTC
CDR3aa: CASQSGNEQFF

abundance: NA
v_gene: TRBV27
d_gene: NA
j_gene: TRBJ2-7
CDR3nt: TGTGCCAGCAGTTCGACTCTGGGGGGCTACGAGCAGTACTTC
CDR3aa: CASSSTLGGYEQYF

abundance: NA
v_gene: TRBV15
d_gene: TRBD2
j_gene: TRBJ2-2
CDR3nt: TGTGCCACCAGCAGGGCCCCCGCGGGAGAATTCGGGGAGCTGTTTTTT
CDR3aa: CATSRAPAGEFGELFF

abundance: NA
v_gene: TRBV6-5
d_gene: NA
j_gene: TRBJ1-1
CDR3nt: TGTGCCAGCAATTACTCGAGGGGAGACCTCACTGAAGCTTTCTTT
CDR3aa: CASNYSRGDLTEAFF

abundance: NA
v_gene: TRBV28
d_gene: NA
j_gene: TRBJ1-2
CDR3nt: TGTGCCAGCAGTTTCCGGGGCGTCCTCTATGGCTACACCTTC
CDR3aa: CASSFRGVLYGYTF

abundance: NA
v_gene: TRBV4-1
d_gene: TRBD2
j_gene: TRBJ2-3
CDR3nt: TGCGCCAGCAGCCAAAATCGGGCTAGCGGGGGCACAGATACGCAGTATTTT
CDR3aa: CASSQNRASGGTDTQYF

abundance: few
v_gene: TRBV6-1
d_gene: NA
j_gene: TRBJ1-2
CDR3nt: TGTGCCAGCAGTCCACGGAACCTTAATGGCTACACCTTC
CDR3aa: CASSPRNLNGYTF

abundance: NA
v_gene: TRBV2
d_gene: NA
j_gene: TRBJ2-5
CDR3nt: TGTGCCAGCACTCGTTGGGGAGTCGGGGAGACCCAGTACTTC
CDR3aa: CASTRWGVGETQYF

abundance: NA
v_gene: TRBV27
d_gene: TRBD1
j_gene: TRBJ1-2
CDR3nt: TGTGCCAGCTCACAGACCGGGACAGGAATCCACCTCTATGGCTACACCTTC
CDR3aa: CASSQTGTGIHLYGYTF

abundance: NA
v_gene: TRBV5-1
d_gene: TRBD1
j_gene: TRBJ1-2
CDR3nt: TGCGCCAGCAGTCGAGGCTACAGGGGGTATGGCTACACCTTC
CDR3aa: CASSRGYRGYGYTF